The sequence of this T cell receptor (beta chain) was determined in a study of prognosis after radiotherapy for stage I lung cancer. The study's findings and limits: Gene usage, both TRBV and TRBJ, reportedly differed between patients with metastases and patients without them.

There are 15 residues in the CDR3. Per the germline V gene, CDR1 is SGHRS and CDR2 is YFSETQ. V lost 1 base and J lost 4, with 11 bases in between. This clonotype has at least ten counts. Its antigen is not known. Using two-round multiplex PCR, the authors amplified TCR beta CDR3 from genomic DNA. Gene-specific primers for each TRBV and TRBJ gene drove first-round PCR. TCRdb called the multiplex PCR reads again in MiXCR, with one record for every CDR3 protein. The sample carries 30,000 to 35,000 distinct CDR3 sequences, around 48% recorded once. This sequence joins TRBV5-1 and TRBJ2-2; unclear D gene. The input for sequencing was PBMCs, taken before or after stereotactic body radiation therapy (not recorded which). This TCR derives from a donor over 45 with non-small cell lung cancer. This chain's CDR3 is CASSLIQVGTGELFF. CDR3 bases: TGCGCCAGCAGCTTGATCCAGGTCGGCACCGGGGAGCTGTTTTTT.